This T cell receptor beta chain was recorded in a study of vaccination effects on CD4 cells after COVID-19. Study details: The ViraFEST assay expanded antigen-specific CD4+ T cells with viral peptide pools before sequencing. Median timing of post-vaccine samples was 72 days after the second dose.

CDR3 length: 14 amino acids. From germline, CDR1 is MNHEY and CDR2 SVGAGI. Deletions cut 4 bases from V and 1 base from J, with 10 bases between. Concerning this clone: Its antigen is unknown.

After less than twelve days in culture, the CD4+ T cells were isolated. The vaccine given was either BNT162b2 or mRNA-1273, in two doses. Prior SARS-CoV-2 infection was absent in the vaccine recipients, as shown by negative nucleocapsid antibodies. Assay used: immunoSEQ multiplex PCR; TCRdb lists only in-frame clones, some missing. The profile shows tens of thousands of clones, roughly four fifths of them singletons. The study's findings and limits: Marked clonal contraction of infection- and vaccine-induced clones was seen late after vaccination.

The chain employs TRBV6-5 and TRBJ1-2, with D possibly TRBD1 on 6 matching bases. The sequence was collected from a human donor who received a COVID-19 vaccine. The input for sequencing was CD4+ T cells from PBMCs cultured without peptide, taken after COVID-19 vaccination. CDR3 sequence (DNA): TGTGCCAGCAGTTCCTCGGGACATAACTATGGCTACACCTTC. Residues: CASSSSGHNYGYTF.